A selection of T cell receptor beta chains follows, all from one sample in a study of blood T cell repertoires in COVID-19. Sequencing used immunoSEQ multiplex PCR; TCRdb keeps in-frame clones, though not all of them. The sample has over 120,000 clones; 87% are singletons. The material sequenced was PBMCs or T cells enriched from blood (not recorded which). These TCRs come from a man aged 60 to 75 who had recovered from COVID-19. Both conserved end residues are part of each CDR3. The D gene is left open where the match is weak. Size is omitted from some rows. Given values are once, few, many or a class for expanded clones.

J: TRBJ1-5
D: NA
V: TRBV28
size: NA
DNA: TGTGCCAGCAGCCCGGCACAGGGAGGCAATCAGCCCCAGCATTTT
CDR3: CASSPAQGGNQPQHF

J: TRBJ1-1
D: NA
V: TRBV5-5
size: NA
DNA: TGTGCCAGCAGCTTGCCCCCTATGAGGAACACTGAAGCTTTCTTT
CDR3: CASSLPPMRNTEAFF

J: TRBJ1-3
D: NA
V: TRBV19
size: NA
DNA: TGTGCCAGCGTGGGGAGAGCCTCCTTCTCTGGAAACACCATATATTTT
CDR3: CASVGRASFSGNTIYF

J: TRBJ1-2
D: NA
V: TRBV5-4
size: NA
DNA: TGTGCCAGCAGCCCGAGCCGGAACTATGGCTACACCTTC
CDR3: CASSPSRNYGYTF

J: TRBJ1-5
D: NA
V: TRBV15
size: NA
DNA: TGTGCCACCAGCAGACCTACAGGGTTCAATCAGCCCCAGCATTTT
CDR3: CATSRPTGFNQPQHF

J: TRBJ1-2
D: NA
V: TRBV6-5
size: NA
DNA: TGTGCCAGCAGTTACTCGGGCACCAAGAAGCTCTATGGCTACACCTTC
CDR3: CASSYSGTKKLYGYTF

J: TRBJ2-7
D: NA
V: TRBV27
size: NA
DNA: TGTGCCAGCAGTTTCCGGGAGAATCCCTACGAGCAGTACTTC
CDR3: CASSFRENPYEQYF

J: TRBJ2-1
D: NA
V: TRBV7-6
size: NA
DNA: TGTGCCAGCAGCTTAGCGGGAGGCGGGATGGGATACAATGAGCAGTTCTTC
CDR3: CASSLAGGGMGYNEQFF

J: TRBJ2-2
D: TRBD2
V: TRBV6-6
size: NA
DNA: TGTGCCAGCAGTCCTTGGACTAGCGCTGCGAACACCGGGGAGCTGTTTTTT
CDR3: CASSPWTSAANTGELFF

J: TRBJ2-7
D: NA
V: TRBV5-5
size: NA
DNA: TGTGCCAGCAGCTCTATCGACAGCGCCTACGAGCAGTACTTC
CDR3: CASSSIDSAYEQYF

J: TRBJ2-3
D: TRBD1
V: TRBV19
size: once
DNA: TGTGCCAGTAGTACAACAGGGGGAAACACAGATACGCAGTATTTT
CDR3: CASSTTGGNTDTQYF

J: TRBJ2-3
D: TRBD2
V: TRBV5-1
size: NA
DNA: TGCGCCAGCAGCAGGACTAGCGGGGACACAGATACGCAGTATTTT
CDR3: CASSRTSGDTDTQYF

J: TRBJ1-4
D: TRBD1
V: TRBV30
size: NA
DNA: TGTGCCTGGAGGACCGGGACAGGGGATGAAAAACTGTTTTTT
CDR3: CAWRTGTGDEKLFF

J: TRBJ2-7
D: TRBD1
V: TRBV27
size: NA
DNA: TGTGCCAGCAGTTTTCCCGGGACAGGGATCTACGAGCAGTACTTC
CDR3: CASSFPGTGIYEQYF

J: TRBJ1-2
D: NA
V: TRBV10-3
size: NA
DNA: TGTGCCATCAGTGGCGACAGCTACTATGGCTACACCTTC
CDR3: CAISGDSYYGYTF

J: TRBJ1-2
D: TRBD1
V: TRBV5-1
size: NA
DNA: TGCGCCAGCAGCGTCCGACAGGGCCCTAACTATGGCTACACCTTC
CDR3: CASSVRQGPNYGYTF

J: TRBJ2-3
D: TRBD2
V: TRBV10-3
size: NA
DNA: TGTGCCATCAGCCGCGGGGGAGCGACAGATACGCAGTATTTT
CDR3: CAISRGGATDTQYF

J: TRBJ2-7
D: NA
V: TRBV12-3/TRBV12-4
size: NA
DNA: TGTGCCAGCAGCCTAGAGGACGAGCAGTACTTC
CDR3: CASSLEDEQYF

J: TRBJ2-3
D: NA
V: TRBV9
size: NA
DNA: TGTGCCAGCAGCCGTTCCGGGTCGGGAGCGGATACGCAGTATTTT
CDR3: CASSRSGSGADTQYF

J: TRBJ2-7
D: NA
V: TRBV5-4
size: NA
DNA: TGTGCCAGCAGCACTCCAGGGTACGAGCAGTACTTC
CDR3: CASSTPGYEQYF

J: TRBJ2-5
D: TRBD2
V: TRBV9
size: NA
DNA: TGTGCCAGCAGCGGAAGCGGGGGCCAGTACTTC
CDR3: CASSGSGGQYF

J: TRBJ2-1
D: NA
V: TRBV4-2
size: NA
DNA: TGTGCCAGCAGCCCTCAGGCGTTCTCCTACAATGAGCAGTTCTTC
CDR3: CASSPQAFSYNEQFF

J: TRBJ2-2
D: NA
V: TRBV6-5
size: NA
DNA: TGTGCCAGCAGGGTTACATCCACCGGGGAGCTGTTTTTT
CDR3: CASRVTSTGELFF

J: TRBJ1-1
D: TRBD1
V: TRBV12-5
size: NA
DNA: TGTGCTAGTGGACGCTCACAGGGGACTGAAGCTTTCTTT
CDR3: CASGRSQGTEAFF

J: TRBJ2-2
D: NA
V: TRBV27
size: once
DNA: TGTGCCAGCAGAAGGCAGGAAGGTTCGAACACCGGGGAGCTGTTTTTT
CDR3: CASRRQEGSNTGELFF

J: TRBJ2-7
D: NA
V: TRBV19
size: once
DNA: TGTGCCAGTAGCCCAGGGGAGTGGTCCTACGAGCAGTACTTC
CDR3: CASSPGEWSYEQYF

J: TRBJ2-3
D: TRBD2
V: TRBV7-3
size: NA
DNA: TGTGCCAGCAGTTTAGCGGGAGGCACAGATACGCAGTATTTT
CDR3: CASSLAGGTDTQYF

J: TRBJ1-1
D: TRBD1
V: TRBV19
size: few
DNA: TGTGCCAGTAGCTTAACAGGGGAGGCTGAAGCTTTCTTT
CDR3: CASSLTGEAEAFF

J: TRBJ1-1
D: TRBD1
V: TRBV10-3
size: NA
DNA: TGTGCCATCAGTGAGTCCGGGGGACAGGCTTTCTTT
CDR3: CAISESGGQAFF

J: TRBJ2-1
D: TRBD2
V: TRBV6-2/TRBV6-3
size: NA
DNA: TGTGCCAGCAGTAAAACTAGCGGGAGCTCTCGGGAGCAGTTCTTC
CDR3: CASSKTSGSSREQFF

J: TRBJ1-3
D: NA
V: TRBV29-1
size: NA
DNA: TGCAGCGTTACCCACAGTCCTGGAAACACCATATATTTT
CDR3: CSVTHSPGNTIYF

J: TRBJ2-7
D: NA
V: TRBV15
size: NA
DNA: TGTGCCACCAGCAGAGGCGCGGGTTACGAGCAGTACTTC
CDR3: CATSRGAGYEQYF

J: TRBJ2-3
D: TRBD2
V: TRBV3-1/TRBV3-2
size: NA
DNA: TGTGCCAGCAGCCAAGGGGGAGCGGGAGGGCCAGCAGATACGCAGTATTTT
CDR3: CASSQGGAGGPADTQYF

J: TRBJ2-7
D: TRBD2
V: TRBV6-1
size: few
DNA: TGTGCCAGCAGTGAAGCGCTTCGGGGAGCGGGGACCTACGAGCAGTACTTC
CDR3: CASSEALRGAGTYEQYF

J: TRBJ2-7
D: TRBD1
V: TRBV9
size: NA
DNA: TGTGCCAGCAGCGTAGAGGACAGGGGATACGAGCAGTACTTC
CDR3: CASSVEDRGYEQYF

J: TRBJ1-2
D: TRBD1
V: TRBV2
size: NA
DNA: TGTGCCAGCAGAGACAGGGGGGCCTATGGCTACACCTTC
CDR3: CASRDRGAYGYTF